This TCR beta chain was identified during a study of STAT5B mutations in CD4+ large granular lymphocyte leukemia. Sequenced by immunoSEQ multiplex PCR; TCRdb stores in-frame clones only, minus some. The sample has approximately 21,000 clones, 79% seen once. This clone was counted only a few times. This TCR came from a human donor in good health. Specimen: CD4+ T cells from blood buffy coats.

CDR3 amino acids: CASSYSQMNTEAFF. DNA for the CDR3: TGTGCCAGCAGTTATTCTCAGATGAACACTGAAGCTTTCTTT. The chain joins TRBV6-5 to TRBJ1-1; no firm D call. Trimming took 3 bases from V and 0 from J, leaving 8 bases between them. Germline V gene lookup returns CDR1 MNHEY and CDR2 SVGAGI. The CDR3 spans 14 residues.